This T cell receptor (beta chain) was captured in a study of blood T cell repertoires in COVID-19 (dated by TCRdb to 2020 to 2022). Concerning the study at large: Samples covering the acute and convalescent phases of COVID-19 were provided by collaborators in the United States, Italy and Spain. The prospective study material was composed of cDNA or gDNA derived from T cells, B-cell-depleted T cells, or PBMCs. Deeply sampled blood TCRbeta repertoires from subjects exposed to, actively infected with, or recovered from COVID-19 were included in the dataset. The repertoires were released in a freely available public database intended as a resource for research on the immune response to SARS-CoV-2. Samples came from the ongoing ImmuneRACE study (first 160 participants) plus 1,254 subjects from 6 global collaborators. The sample metadata nearly always contained a de-identified subject ID, COVID-19 status, age in years and sex. Where available, HLA class I and class II types were obtained from metadata supplied by the sample provider rather than from assay-based typing.

Collaborating institutions collected whole blood in K2EDTA tubes following their own protocols. For TCRbeta analysis, collaborators shipped samples in one of three forms: frozen whole blood, isolated PBMCs, or DNA extracted from either of those sample types. The germline V gene encodes CDR1 SGHTA and CDR2 FQGNSA. At the junction V is shortened by 5 bases and J by 7 bases; bases outside the gene matches: 11. There are 16 amino acids in the CDR3, from cysteine to phenylalanine inclusive. CDR3 DNA only is kept here, 48 bases in frame from base 1. Note on this clone: Its antigen specificity is not known. The record has no base qualities; no much larger clone is one base away.

TCRbeta CDR3 regions were amplified from genomic DNA by means of the immunoSEQ Assay, a bias-controlled multiplex PCR. Per the original workflow: The number of nucleated cells in each sample was estimated by amplification of reference gene primers within the assay. To quantify the absolute abundance of each unique TCRbeta CDR3 rearrangement, sequence reads were collapsed and filtered. For each sample, productive Simpson clonality was calculated as the square root of Simpson's diversity index over productive rearrangements. This is the immuneACCESS table as TCRdb keeps it, with only in-frame sequences that have V and J called. A part of the clones is gone; compared with another copy, unresolved V genes explain less than half, and the rest is unexplained. From that table come the V and J calls and clone size; the DNA was used to work out D and trimming. This sample lists about 670,000 clones; 70% to 90% were detected once. The top ten hold 0.2% to 0.3% of the sample.

The study at large found these results: The quantity of clinical and demographic metadata differed by source and by participant and was supplied without curation.

Recombination connected TRBV7-2 to TRBJ1-2, with TRBD1 identical over 12 junction bases. This receptor was obtained from a woman aged 18-29 years with acute or convalescent COVID-19. Sequenced sample: peripheral blood. The CDR3 in this case is CASSRRGTGGAGGYTF. The DNA is TGTGCCAGCAGCCGGAGGGGGACAGGGGGCGCTGGTGGCTACACCTTC.